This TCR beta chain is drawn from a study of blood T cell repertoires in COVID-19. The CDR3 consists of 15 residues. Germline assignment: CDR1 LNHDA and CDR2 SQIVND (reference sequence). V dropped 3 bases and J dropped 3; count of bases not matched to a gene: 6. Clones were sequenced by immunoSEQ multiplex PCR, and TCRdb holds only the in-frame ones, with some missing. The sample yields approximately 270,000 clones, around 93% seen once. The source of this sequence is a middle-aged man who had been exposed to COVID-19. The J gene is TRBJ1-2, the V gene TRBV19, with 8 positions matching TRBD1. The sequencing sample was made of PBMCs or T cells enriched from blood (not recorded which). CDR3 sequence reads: CASSILGQGHYGYTF. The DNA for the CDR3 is TGTGCCAGTAGTATCCTTGGACAGGGCCACTATGGCTACACCTTC.